The T cell receptor (beta chain) under discussion was sequenced for a study of identical twins. MiXCR, run by TCRdb on the 5' RACE reads, gives a single entry per CDR3 protein. The sample lists about 470,000 distinct CDR3 sequences, approximately 24% seen once, with about 2.7% in the top ten. This clonotype was counted between two and nine times. CDR1 is SGHTA and CDR2 is FQGNSA in the germline V gene. The CDR3 runs to 15 residues. V was clipped by 2 bases and J by 6 bases, with 17 bases between them. This same sample was also part of a study on T cells expressing NK-cell markers.

This clonotype was obtained from a woman between 18 and 29 years old in good health. The sample was CD4+ T cells sorted from blood. The V gene is TRBV7-2, the J gene TRBJ2-7; D is perhaps TRBD2 (5 bases). In DNA, the CDR3 is TGTGCCAGCAGCTTATCGGCTAGAAAGGACTTCGAGCAGTACTTC. This sequence encodes CASSLSARKDFEQYF.